This T cell receptor (beta chain) was retrieved from a study of technical replicates of blood from several donors. This CDR3 spans 10 amino acids. The ends were cut back, 5 bases at V and 4 bases at J, with 2 bases in the middle. Germline assignment: CDR1 LNHDA and CDR2 SQIVND (reference sequence). Sequenced by immunoSEQ multiplex PCR; TCRdb stores in-frame clones only, minus some. The sample has some 77,000 clones, about 96% seen once. This TCR was sampled from a human donor in good health. The specimen sequenced was T cells isolated from PBMCs. The chain recombines TRBV19 with TRBJ1-2; D is unclear. In DNA form, the CDR3 reads TGTGCCAGTAGTCTCTATGGCTACACCTTC. This translates into CASSLYGYTF.